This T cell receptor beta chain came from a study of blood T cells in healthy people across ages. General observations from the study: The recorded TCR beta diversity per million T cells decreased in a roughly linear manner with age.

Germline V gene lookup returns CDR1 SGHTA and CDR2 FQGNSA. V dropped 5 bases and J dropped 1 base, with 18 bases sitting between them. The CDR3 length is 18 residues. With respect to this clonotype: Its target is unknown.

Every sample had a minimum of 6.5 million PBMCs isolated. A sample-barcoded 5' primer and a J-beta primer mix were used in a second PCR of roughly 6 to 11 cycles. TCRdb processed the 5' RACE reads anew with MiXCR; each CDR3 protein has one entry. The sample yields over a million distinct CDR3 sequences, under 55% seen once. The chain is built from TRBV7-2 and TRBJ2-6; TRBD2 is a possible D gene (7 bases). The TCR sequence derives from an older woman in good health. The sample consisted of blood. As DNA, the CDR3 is TGTGCCAGCAGCCTATCCGCGGGGGCTGGTTCTGGGGCCAACGTCCTGACTTTC. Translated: CASSLSAGAGSGANVLTF.